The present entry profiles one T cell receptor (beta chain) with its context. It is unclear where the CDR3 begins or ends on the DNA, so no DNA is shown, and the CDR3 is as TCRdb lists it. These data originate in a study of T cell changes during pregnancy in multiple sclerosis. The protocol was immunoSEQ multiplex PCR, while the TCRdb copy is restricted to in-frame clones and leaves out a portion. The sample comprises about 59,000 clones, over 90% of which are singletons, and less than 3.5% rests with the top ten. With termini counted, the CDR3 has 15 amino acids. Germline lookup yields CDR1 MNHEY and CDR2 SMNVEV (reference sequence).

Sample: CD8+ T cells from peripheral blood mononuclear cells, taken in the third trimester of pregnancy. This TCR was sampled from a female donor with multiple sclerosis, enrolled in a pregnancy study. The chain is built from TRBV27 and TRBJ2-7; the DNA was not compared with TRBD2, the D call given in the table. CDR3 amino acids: CASSLGTGVSYEQYF.